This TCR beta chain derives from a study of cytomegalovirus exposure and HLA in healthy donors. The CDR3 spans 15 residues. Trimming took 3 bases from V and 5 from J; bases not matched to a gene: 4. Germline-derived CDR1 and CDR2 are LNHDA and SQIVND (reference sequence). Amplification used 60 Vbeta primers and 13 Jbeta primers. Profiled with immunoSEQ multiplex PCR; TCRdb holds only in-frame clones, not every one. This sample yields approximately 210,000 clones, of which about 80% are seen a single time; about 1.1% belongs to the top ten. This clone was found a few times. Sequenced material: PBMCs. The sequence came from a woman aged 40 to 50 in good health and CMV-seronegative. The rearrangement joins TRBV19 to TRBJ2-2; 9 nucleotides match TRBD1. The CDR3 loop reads CASSIPGQGTGELFF. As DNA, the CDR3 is TGTGCCAGTAGTATTCCGGGACAGGGAACCGGGGAGCTGTTTTTT.